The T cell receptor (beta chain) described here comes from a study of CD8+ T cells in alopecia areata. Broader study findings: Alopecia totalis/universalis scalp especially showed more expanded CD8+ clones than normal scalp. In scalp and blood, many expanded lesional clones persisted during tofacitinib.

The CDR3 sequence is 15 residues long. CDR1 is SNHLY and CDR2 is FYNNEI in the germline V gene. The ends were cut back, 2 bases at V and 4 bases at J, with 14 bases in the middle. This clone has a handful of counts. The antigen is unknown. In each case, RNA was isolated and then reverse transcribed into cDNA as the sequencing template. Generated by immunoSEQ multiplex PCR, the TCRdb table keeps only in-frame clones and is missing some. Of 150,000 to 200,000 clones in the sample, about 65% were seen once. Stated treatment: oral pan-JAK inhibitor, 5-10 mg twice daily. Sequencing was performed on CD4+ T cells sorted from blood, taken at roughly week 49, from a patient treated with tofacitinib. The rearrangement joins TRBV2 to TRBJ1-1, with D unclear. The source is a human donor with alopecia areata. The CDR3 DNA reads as TGTGCCAGCAGTGAACGCTTTACAGTTCGCACTGAAGCTTTCTTT. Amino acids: CASSERFTVRTEAFF.